The sequence of this T cell receptor beta chain was determined in a study of T-cell memory formation after mild COVID-19. Germline lookup yields CDR1 SGHNT and CDR2 YENEEA. Trimming took 3 bases from V and 6 from J, leaving 8 bases between them. The CDR3 has 13 residues. A few counts support this clonotype. A single record per CDR3 protein comes from TCRdb applying MiXCR to the 5' RACE reads. In the table there are under 300,000 distinct CDR3 sequences, 8% to 9% of which are singletons. This clonotype was obtained from a young man who had mild COVID-19 (a few samples of this study predate the infection). Cell type and time point are not known. Source material: PBMCs or a T cell subset sorted from them (not recorded which). The V gene is TRBV11-3, the J gene TRBJ2-2; tentative D call: TRBD2 (5 bases). The CDR3 nucleotides read TGTGCCAGCAGCTTCGCTAGCTCCGGGGAGCTGTTTTTT. Amino acids: CASSFASSGELFF.